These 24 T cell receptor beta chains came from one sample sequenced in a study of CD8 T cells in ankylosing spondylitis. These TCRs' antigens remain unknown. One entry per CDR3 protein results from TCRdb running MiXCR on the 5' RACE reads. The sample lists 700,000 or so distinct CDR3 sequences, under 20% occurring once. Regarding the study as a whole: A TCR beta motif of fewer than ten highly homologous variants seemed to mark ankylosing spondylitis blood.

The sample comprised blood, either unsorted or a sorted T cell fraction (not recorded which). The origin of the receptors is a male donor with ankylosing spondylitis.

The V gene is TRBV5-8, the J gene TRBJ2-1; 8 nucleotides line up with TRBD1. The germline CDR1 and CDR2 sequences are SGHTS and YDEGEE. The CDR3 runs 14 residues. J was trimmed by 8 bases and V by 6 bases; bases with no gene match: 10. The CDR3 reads CASTLGQGRDEQFF. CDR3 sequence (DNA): TGTGCCAGCACCCTAGGACAGGGTCGCGATGAGCAGTTCTTC. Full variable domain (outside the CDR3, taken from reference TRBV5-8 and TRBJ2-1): EAGVTQSPTHLIKTRGQQATLRCSPISGHTSVYWYQQALGLGLQFLLWYDEGEERNRGNFPPRFSGRQFPNYSSELNVNALELEDSALYLCASTLGQGRDEQFFGPGTRLTVL.

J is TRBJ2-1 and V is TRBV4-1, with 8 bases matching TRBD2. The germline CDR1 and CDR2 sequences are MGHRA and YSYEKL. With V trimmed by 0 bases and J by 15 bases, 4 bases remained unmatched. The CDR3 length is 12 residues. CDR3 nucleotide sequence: TGCGCCAGCAGCCAAGACGCGGGGGGAAGGTTCTTC. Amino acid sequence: CASSQDAGGRFF.

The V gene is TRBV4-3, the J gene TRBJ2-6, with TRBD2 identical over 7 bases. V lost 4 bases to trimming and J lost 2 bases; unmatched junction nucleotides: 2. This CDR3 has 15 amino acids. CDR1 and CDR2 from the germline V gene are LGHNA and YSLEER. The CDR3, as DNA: TGCGCCAGCAGCCTCAGCGGGACTGGGGCCAACGTCCTGACTTTC. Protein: CASSLSGTGANVLTF.

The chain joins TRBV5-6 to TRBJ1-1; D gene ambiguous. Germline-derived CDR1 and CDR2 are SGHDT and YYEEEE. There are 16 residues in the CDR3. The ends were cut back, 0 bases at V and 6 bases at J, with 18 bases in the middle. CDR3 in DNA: TGTGCCAGCAGCTTGGCCGTTGAATCAACTCGGTCTGAAGCTTTCTTT. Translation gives CASSLAVESTRSEAFF. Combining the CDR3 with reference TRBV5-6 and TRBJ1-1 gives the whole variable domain DAGVTQSPTHLIKTRGQQVTLRCSPKSGHDTVSWYQQALGQGPQFIFQYYEEEERQRGNFPDRFSGHQFPNYSSELNVNALLLGDSALYLCASSLAVESTRSEAFFGQGTRLTVV.

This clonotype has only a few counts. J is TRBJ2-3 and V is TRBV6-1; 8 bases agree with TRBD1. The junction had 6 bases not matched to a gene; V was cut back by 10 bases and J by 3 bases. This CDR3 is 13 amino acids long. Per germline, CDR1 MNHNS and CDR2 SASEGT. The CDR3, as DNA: TGTGCCACCATGACAGGGGCGACAGATACGCAGTATTTT. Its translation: CATMTGATDTQYF.

The CDR3 here is CASSEGLAGPLEQYF. The CDR3 DNA is TGTGCCAGCAGTGAAGGACTAGCGGGCCCCCTCGAGCAGTACTTC. The chain employs TRBV2 and TRBJ2-7; 10 bases fit TRBD2. This CDR3 spans 15 amino acids. Germline CDR1 SNHLY, CDR2 FYNNEI. The J segment lost 6 bases and the V segment lost 1 base, leaving 6 bases of the junction unmatched.

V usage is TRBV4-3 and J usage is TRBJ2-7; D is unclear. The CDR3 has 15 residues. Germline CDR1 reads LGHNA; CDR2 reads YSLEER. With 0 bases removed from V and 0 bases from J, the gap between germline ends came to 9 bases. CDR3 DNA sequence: TGCGCCAGCAGCCAAGATCGTGCGGACTCCTACGAGCAGTACTTC. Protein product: CASSQDRADSYEQYF.

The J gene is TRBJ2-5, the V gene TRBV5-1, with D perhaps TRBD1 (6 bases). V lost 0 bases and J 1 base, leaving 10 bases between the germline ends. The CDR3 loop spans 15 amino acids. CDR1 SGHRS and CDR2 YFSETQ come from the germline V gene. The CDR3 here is CASSLVSDSQETQYF. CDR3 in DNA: TGCGCCAGCAGCTTGGTATCGGACAGCCAAGAGACCCAGTACTTC.

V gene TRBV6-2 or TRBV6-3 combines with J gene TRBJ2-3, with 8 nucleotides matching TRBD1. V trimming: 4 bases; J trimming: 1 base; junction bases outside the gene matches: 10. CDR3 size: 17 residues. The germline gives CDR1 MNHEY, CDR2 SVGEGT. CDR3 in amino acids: CASSFRPRQGRTDTQYF. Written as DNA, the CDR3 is TGTGCCAGCAGTTTCCGCCCGAGACAGGGGCGCACAGATACGCAGTATTTT.

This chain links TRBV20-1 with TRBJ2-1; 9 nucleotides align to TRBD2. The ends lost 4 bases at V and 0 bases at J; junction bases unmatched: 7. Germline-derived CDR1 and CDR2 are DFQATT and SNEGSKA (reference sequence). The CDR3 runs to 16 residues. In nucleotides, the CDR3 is TGCAGTGCTATTCAATATAGCGGGGGCTCCTACAATGAGCAGTTCTTC. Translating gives CSAIQYSGGSYNEQFF.

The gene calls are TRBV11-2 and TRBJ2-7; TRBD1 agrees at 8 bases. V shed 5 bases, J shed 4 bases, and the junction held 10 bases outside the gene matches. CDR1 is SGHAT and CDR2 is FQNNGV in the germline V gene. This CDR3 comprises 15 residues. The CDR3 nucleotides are TGTGCCAGCAGCCTCGGACAGGGCAATTTGTACGAGCAGTACTTC. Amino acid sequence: CASSLGQGNLYEQYF.

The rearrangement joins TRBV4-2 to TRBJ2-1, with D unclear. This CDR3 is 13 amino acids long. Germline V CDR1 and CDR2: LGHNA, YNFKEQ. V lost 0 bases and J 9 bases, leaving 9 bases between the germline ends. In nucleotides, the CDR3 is TGTGCCAGCAGCCAAGATTTTTCGATTGAGCAGTTCTTC. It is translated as CASSQDFSIEQFF.

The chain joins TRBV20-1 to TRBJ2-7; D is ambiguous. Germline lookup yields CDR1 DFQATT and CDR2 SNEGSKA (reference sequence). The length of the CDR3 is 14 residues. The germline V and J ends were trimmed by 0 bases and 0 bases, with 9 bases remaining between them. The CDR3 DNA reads TGCAGTGCTAGAGACAGAGCATACTCCTACGAGCAGTACTTC. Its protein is CSARDRAYSYEQYF.

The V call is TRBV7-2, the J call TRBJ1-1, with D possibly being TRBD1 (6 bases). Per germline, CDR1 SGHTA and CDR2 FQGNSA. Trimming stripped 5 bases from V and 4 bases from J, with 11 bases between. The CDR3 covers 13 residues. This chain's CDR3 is CASSPTGRTEAFF. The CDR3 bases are TGTGCCAGCAGCCCCACAGGGCGCACTGAAGCTTTCTTT.

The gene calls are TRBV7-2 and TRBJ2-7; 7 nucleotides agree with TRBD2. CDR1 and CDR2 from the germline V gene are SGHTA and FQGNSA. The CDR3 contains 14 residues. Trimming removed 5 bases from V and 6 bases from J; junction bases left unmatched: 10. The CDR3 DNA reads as TGTGCCAGCAGCGCCCGACTGGGCGGGAGCGAGCAGTACTTC. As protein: CASSARLGGSEQYF.

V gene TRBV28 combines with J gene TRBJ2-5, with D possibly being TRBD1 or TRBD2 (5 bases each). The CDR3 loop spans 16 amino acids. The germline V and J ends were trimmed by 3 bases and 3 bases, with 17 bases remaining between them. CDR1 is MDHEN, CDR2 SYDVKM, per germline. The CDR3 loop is CASSFATVFGEETQYF. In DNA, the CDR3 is TGTGCCAGCAGTTTCGCGACAGTCTTCGGGGAAGAGACCCAGTACTTC. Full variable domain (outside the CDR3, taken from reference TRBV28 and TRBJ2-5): DVKVTQSSRYLVKRTGEKVFLECVQDMDHENMFWYRQDPGLGLRLIYFSYDVKMKEKGDIPEGYSVSREKKERFSLILESASTNQTSMYLCASSFATVFGEETQYFGPGTRLLVL.

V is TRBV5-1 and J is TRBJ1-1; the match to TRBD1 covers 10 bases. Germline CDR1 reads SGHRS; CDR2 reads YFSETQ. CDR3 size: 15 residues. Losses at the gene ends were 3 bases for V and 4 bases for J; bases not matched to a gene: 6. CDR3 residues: CASSSGQGIITEAFF. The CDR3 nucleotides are TGCGCCAGCAGCTCGGGACAGGGGATCATCACTGAAGCTTTCTTT.

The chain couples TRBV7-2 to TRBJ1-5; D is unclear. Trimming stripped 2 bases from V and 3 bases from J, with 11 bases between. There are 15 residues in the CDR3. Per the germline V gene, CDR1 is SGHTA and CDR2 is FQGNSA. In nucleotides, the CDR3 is TGTGCCAGCAGCTTATCCCGCCAAGTCAATCAGCCCCAGCATTTT. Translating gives CASSLSRQVNQPQHF.

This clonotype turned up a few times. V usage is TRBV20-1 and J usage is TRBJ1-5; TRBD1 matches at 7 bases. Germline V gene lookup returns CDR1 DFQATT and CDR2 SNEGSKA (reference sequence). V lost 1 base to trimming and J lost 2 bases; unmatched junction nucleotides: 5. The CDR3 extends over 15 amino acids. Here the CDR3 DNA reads TGCAGTGCTAGAGTCGGGACAGCGGGCAATCAGCCCCAGCATTTT. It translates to CSARVGTAGNQPQHF.

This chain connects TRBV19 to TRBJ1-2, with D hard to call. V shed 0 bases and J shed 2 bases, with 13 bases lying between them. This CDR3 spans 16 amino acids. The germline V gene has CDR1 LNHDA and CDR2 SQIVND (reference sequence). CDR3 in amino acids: CASSIDLSRHNYGYTF. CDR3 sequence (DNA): TGTGCCAGTAGTATAGATCTTAGCCGGCACAACTATGGCTACACCTTC.

The CDR3: CASSPRQDPRQETQYF. In nucleotides, the CDR3 is TGCGCCAGCAGCCCCCGACAGGACCCTAGACAAGAGACCCAGTACTTC. The chain joins TRBV4-1 to TRBJ2-5; tentatively, D is TRBD1 (6 bases). The CDR3 loop spans 16 amino acids. The V gene's germline CDR1 is MGHRA and CDR2 YSYEKL. Deletions cut 4 bases from V and 2 bases from J, with 17 bases between.

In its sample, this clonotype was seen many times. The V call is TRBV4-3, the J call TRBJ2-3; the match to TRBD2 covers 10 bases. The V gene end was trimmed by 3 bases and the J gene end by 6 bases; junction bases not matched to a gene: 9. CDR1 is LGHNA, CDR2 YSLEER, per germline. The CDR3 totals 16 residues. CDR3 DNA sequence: TGCGCCAGCAGCCATTACTCCGGGACTAGCGTGGATACGCAGTATTTT. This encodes CASSHYSGTSVDTQYF.

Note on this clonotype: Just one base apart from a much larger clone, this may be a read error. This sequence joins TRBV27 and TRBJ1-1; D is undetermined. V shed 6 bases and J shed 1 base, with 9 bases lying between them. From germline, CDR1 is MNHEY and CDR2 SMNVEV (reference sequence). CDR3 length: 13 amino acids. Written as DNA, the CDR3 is TGTGCCAGCAGCCAACAGAAGAACACTGAAGCTTTCTTT. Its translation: CASSQQKNTEAFF.

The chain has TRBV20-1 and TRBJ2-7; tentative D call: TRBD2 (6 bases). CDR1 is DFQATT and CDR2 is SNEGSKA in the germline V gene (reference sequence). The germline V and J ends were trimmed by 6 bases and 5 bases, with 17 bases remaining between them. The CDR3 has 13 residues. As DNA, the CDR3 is TGCAGTGCCACCAAGGACGGGAGAGACGAGCAGTACTTC. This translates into CSATKDGRDEQYF.